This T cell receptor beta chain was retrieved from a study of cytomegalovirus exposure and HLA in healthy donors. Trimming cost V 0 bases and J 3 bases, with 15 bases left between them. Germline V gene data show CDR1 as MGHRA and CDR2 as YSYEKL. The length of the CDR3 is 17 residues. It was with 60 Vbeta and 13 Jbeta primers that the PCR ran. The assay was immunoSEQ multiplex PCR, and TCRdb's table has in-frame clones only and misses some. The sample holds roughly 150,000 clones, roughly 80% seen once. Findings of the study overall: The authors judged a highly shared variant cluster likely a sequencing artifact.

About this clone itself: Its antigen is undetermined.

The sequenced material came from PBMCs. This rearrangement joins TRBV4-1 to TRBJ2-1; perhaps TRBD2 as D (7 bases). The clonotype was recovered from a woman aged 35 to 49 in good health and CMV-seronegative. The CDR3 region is CASSQDREGGYYNEQFF. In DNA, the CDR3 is TGCGCCAGCAGCCAAGATAGGGAGGGGGGTTACTACAATGAGCAGTTCTTC.